Shown below are 31 T cell receptor beta chains from a single sample sequenced in a study of radiotherapy plus CTLA-4 blockade in lung cancer. Here immunoSEQ multiplex PCR was the method, and the copy in TCRdb shows in-frame clones only, minus some. The repertoire holds about 90,000 clones, with around four fifths as singletons. The starting material was peripheral blood, obtained from a patient treated with radiotherapy plus ipilimumab. Receptors originate from a human donor with non-small cell lung cancer that progressed on radiotherapy plus ipilimumab.

The chain carries TRBV6-4 and TRBJ2-1; 10 bases are shared with TRBD1. V trimming: 3 bases; J trimming: 8 bases; junction bases outside the gene matches: 4. The CDR3 spans 14 residues. Germline CDR1 reads MRHNA; CDR2 reads SNTAGT. The DNA for the CDR3 is TGTGCCAGCAGTGAGGGACAGGGGAAATATGAGCAGTTCTTC. As protein: CASSEGQGKYEQFF.

There are a few counts of this clone. The chain links TRBV5-1 to TRBJ1-3; perhaps TRBD1 as D (5 bases). The germline CDR1 and CDR2 sequences are SGHRS and YFSETQ. The CDR3 runs to 17 residues. Trimming pared 4 bases from V and 0 bases from J, leaving 17 bases between. In DNA form, the CDR3 reads TGCGCCAGCAGCCGCGATGGGACTGTGAGCTCTGGAAACACCATATATTTT. The encoded protein is CASSRDGTVSSGNTIYF.

The V call is TRBV10-3, the J call TRBJ1-1; D remains unclear. The CDR3 totals 14 residues. V was pared by 5 bases and J by 4 bases, with 14 bases between. Germline values: CDR1 ENHRY, CDR2 SYGVKD. DNA of the CDR3: TGTGCCATCAGTAAGAGCGCGGGAAGCACTGAAGCTTTCTTT. It encodes CAISKSAGSTEAFF.

The gene calls are TRBV7-6 and TRBJ1-3, with D hard to call. The CDR3 covers 15 residues. Trimming took 1 base from V and 0 from J, leaving 7 bases between them. Germline V gene data show CDR1 as SGHVS and CDR2 as FNYEAQ. The CDR3 bases are TGTGCCAGCAGCTTAGGGGCAAACTCTGGAAACACCATATATTTT. This encodes CASSLGANSGNTIYF.

The rearrangement links TRBV6-5 to TRBJ1-4; D is undetermined. There are 14 residues in the CDR3. Germline V gene lookup returns CDR1 MNHEY and CDR2 SVGAGI. V lost 4 bases and J 3 bases, leaving 9 bases between the germline ends. The CDR3, as DNA: TGTGCCAGCAGTTGGGCAGGTCCTAATGAAAAACTGTTTTTT. As protein: CASSWAGPNEKLFF.

The V gene is TRBV30, the J gene TRBJ2-1; D not certain. The germline CDR1 and CDR2 sequences are GTSNPN and SVGIG (reference sequence). The V end lost 4 bases, the J end lost 2 bases, and 6 bases lay between the germline ends. The CDR3 is 12 amino acids. CDR3 loop: CAWTATYNEQFF. CDR3 coding DNA: TGTGCCTGGACAGCAACCTACAATGAGCAGTTCTTC.

This clone was counted once. The V gene is TRBV9, the J gene TRBJ2-2; weak D call: TRBD2 (5 bases). Germline V gene data show CDR1 as SGDLS and CDR2 as YYNGEE. V lost 4 bases and J 7 bases, leaving 14 bases between the germline ends. The CDR3 loop spans 14 amino acids. CDR3 residues: CASSPGVSGGELFF. As DNA, the CDR3 is TGTGCCAGCAGCCCCGGGGTATCGGGCGGGGAGCTGTTTTTT.

This chain connects TRBV29-1 to TRBJ2-1; 8 nucleotides align to TRBD1. Germline trimming cut 6 bases from V and 4 bases from J; bases unmatched to any gene: 5. This CDR3 contains 13 residues. Germline V gives CDR1 SQVTM, CDR2 ANQGSEA. In DNA form, the CDR3 reads TGCAGCGTCACAGGGGGGAGGTACAATGAGCAGTTCTTC. Its protein product is CSVTGGRYNEQFF.

This chain connects TRBV6-1 to TRBJ2-5, with D possibly called TRBD1 or TRBD2 (5 bases each). CDR3 length: 13 residues. CDR1 is MNHNS and CDR2 is SASEGT in the germline V gene. Trimming removed 8 bases from V and 7 bases from J, with 17 bases in between. The DNA for the CDR3 is TGTGCCAGCCTCGGGGCATGGGATGGGACCCAGTACTTC. This gives the protein CASLGAWDGTQYF.

The J gene is TRBJ2-2, the V gene TRBV5-6; D remains ambiguous. Germline lookup yields CDR1 SGHDT and CDR2 YYEEEE. CDR3 length: 13 residues. The germline V and J ends were trimmed by 0 bases and 7 bases, with 7 bases remaining between them. CDR3 DNA sequence: TGTGCCAGCAGCTTGGCATACGGCGGGGAGCTGTTTTTT. Translation: CASSLAYGGELFF.

J is TRBJ1-2 and V is TRBV30; no clear D. Trimming removed 3 bases at V and 8 bases at J, with 13 bases between. This CDR3 has 12 amino acids. Looked up from germline, CDR1 is GTSNPN and CDR2 is SVGIG (reference sequence). CDR3 bases: TGTGCCTGGAGCAAGGGAGTGGGGGGCTACACCTTC. Encoded protein: CAWSKGVGGYTF. Variable domain in full (rest from reference TRBV30 and TRBJ1-2): SQTIHQWPATLVQPVGSPLSLECTVEGTSNPNLYWYRQAAGRGLQLLFYSVGIGQISSEVPQNLSASRPQDRQFILSSKKLLLSDSGFYLCAWSKGVGGYTFGSGTRLTVV.

This clone showed up just a few times. This chain connects TRBV7-2 to TRBJ2-7; TRBD2 agrees at 8 bases. The CDR3 sequence is 14 residues long. The trim removed 1 base at V and 1 base at J, leaving 0 bases unmatched. CDR1 and CDR2 (germline): SGHTA, FQGNSA. CDR3 bases: TGTGCCAGCAGCTTAGGCGGGGGGTCCTACGAGCAGTACTTC. It encodes CASSLGGGSYEQYF.

For this clone: An end of the junction does not agree with germline; a read error may underlie this. The chain recombines TRBV7-7 with TRBJ2-7; the match to TRBD1 covers 8 bases. Germline values: CDR1 SSHAT, CDR2 FNYEAQ (reference sequence). The CDR3 totals 14 residues. The CDR3 reads CASSQGQGPYEQYF. In DNA, the CDR3 is TGTGCTAGCAGCCAAGGACAGGGACCTTACGAGCAGTACTTC. Variable domain in full (rest from reference TRBV7-7 and TRBJ2-7): GAGVSQSPRYKVTKRGQDVTLRCDPISSHATLYWYQQALGQGPEFLTYFNYEAQPDKSGLPSDRFSAERPEGSISTLTIQRTEQRDSAMYRCASSQGQGPYEQYFGPGTRLTVT.

The rearrangement joins TRBV6-5 to TRBJ1-5; D remains ambiguous. This CDR3 is built from 13 residues. Trimming removed 7 bases from V and 0 bases from J, with 7 bases in between. Germline-derived CDR1 and CDR2 are MNHEY and SVGAGI. The CDR3 nucleotides read TGTGCCAGCACGGTAGCTAGCAATCAGCCCCAGCATTTT. Translating it yields CASTVASNQPQHF.

The rearrangement links TRBV28 to TRBJ2-1, with D perhaps TRBD1 or TRBD2 (5 bases each). The germline V gene has CDR1 MDHEN and CDR2 SYDVKM. The CDR3 runs 14 residues. V was shortened by 5 bases and J by 7 bases, with 15 bases between the two germline ends. CDR3 residues: CASSSKGRVNEQFF. Written as DNA, the CDR3 is TGTGCCAGCAGTAGTAAGGGGCGGGTTAATGAGCAGTTCTTC.

This clone has a handful of counts. The chain links TRBV28 to TRBJ1-2, with D hard to call. CDR1 and CDR2 (germline): MDHEN, SYDVKM. Trimming removed 1 base at V and 10 bases at J, with 10 bases between. This CDR3 is 12 amino acids long. Here the CDR3 reads CASSLLSTFYTF. The CDR3 coding sequence is TGTGCCAGCAGTTTATTAAGCACATTCTACACCTTC.

The V and J genes are TRBV6-1 and TRBJ2-7, with TRBD2 matching 10 bases. Trimming cost V 9 bases and J 2 bases; bases outside gene matches: 10. CDR3 length: 15 residues. Germline values: CDR1 MNHNS, CDR2 SASEGT. CDR3 sequence: CARRPSGGVTYEQYF. The CDR3 DNA sequence: TGTGCCAGGAGGCCGAGCGGGGGGGTAACCTACGAGCAGTACTTC.

This sequence joins TRBV18 and TRBJ2-7; 10 bases align to TRBD2. CDR1 and CDR2 from the germline V gene are KGHSH and LQKENI. This CDR3 region has 14 residues. The V segment lost 5 bases and the J segment 6 bases; nucleotides outside the gene matches: 7. Written as DNA, the CDR3 is TGTGCCAGCTCATGGGGACTAGCGCCTCGCGAGCAGTACTTC. Its translation is CASSWGLAPREQYF.

In its sample, this clone was seen once. The chain uses TRBV10-1 and TRBJ1-3; no clear D. Germline V gene data show CDR1 as WNHNN and CDR2 as SYGVQD (reference sequence). Trimming took 0 bases from V and 9 from J, leaving 12 bases between them. There are 14 residues in the CDR3. The CDR3 DNA reads TGCGCCAGCAGTGAGTCACGAACGCAATCCACCATATATTTT. This sequence encodes CASSESRTQSTIYF.

This sequence joins TRBV28 and TRBJ2-7; TRBD2 agrees at 11 bases. CDR1 and CDR2 from the germline V gene are MDHEN and SYDVKM. V dropped 6 bases and J dropped 5; count of bases not matched to a gene: 6. This CDR3 is built from 14 residues. This CDR3 reads CASSLTSGAHEQYF. The CDR3 region has the DNA TGTGCCAGCAGCCTGACTAGCGGGGCCCACGAGCAGTACTTC. Filled out from reference TRBV28 and TRBJ2-7, the complete variable domain reads DVKVTQSSRYLVKRTGEKVFLECVQDMDHENMFWYRQDPGLGLRLIYFSYDVKMKEKGDIPEGYSVSREKKERFSLILESASTNQTSMYLCASSLTSGAHEQYFGPGTRLTVT.

The genes are TRBV4-1 and TRBJ2-7; 7 bases match TRBD1. V lost 6 bases and J lost 4; bases outside the gene matches: 12. Germline values: CDR1 MGHRA, CDR2 YSYEKL. CDR3 length equals 15 residues. CDR3 DNA: TGCGCCAGCAGGGATCTAGGGGGCTCGGTTTACGAGCAGTACTTC. Protein product: CASRDLGGSVYEQYF.

The chain is built from TRBV30 and TRBJ1-1; a weak D match, TRBD1 (5 bases). Germline loops: CDR1 GTSNPN, CDR2 SVGIG (reference sequence). CDR3 length: 12 residues. V was pared by 3 bases and J by 10 bases, with 15 bases between. The CDR3 DNA follows: TGTGCCTGGAGCGCAGGGACCCCACCAGCTTTCTTT. Protein product: CAWSAGTPPAFF.

The chain links TRBV4-2 to TRBJ2-7; TRBD1 matches at 8 bases. This CDR3 contains 15 residues. The ends lost 2 bases at V and 2 bases at J; junction bases unmatched: 5. Germline V gives CDR1 LGHNA, CDR2 YNFKEQ. CDR3 nucleotide sequence: TGTGCCAGCAGCCAAACCGGACAGGGCCCCTACGAGCAGTACTTC. Its protein product is CASSQTGQGPYEQYF.

This clone has more than one count but fewer than ten. The chain recombines TRBV5-4 with TRBJ1-4; D gene uncertain. V lost 4 bases to trimming and J lost 7 bases, with 11 bases between them. The CDR3 runs to 13 residues. Germline-derived CDR1 and CDR2 are SGHNT and YYREEE (reference sequence). As DNA, the CDR3 is TGTGCCAGCAGCGATAGGGTCGGTGAAAAACTGTTTTTT. Translated, it gives CASSDRVGEKLFF. Filled out from reference TRBV5-4 and TRBJ1-4, the complete variable domain reads ETGVTQSPTHLIKTRGQQVTLRCSSQSGHNTVSWYQQALGQGPQFIFQYYREEENGRGNFPPRFSGLQFPNYSSELNVNALELDDSALYLCASSDRVGEKLFFGSGTQLSVL.

The V call is TRBV11-2, the J call TRBJ2-7, with no clear D. The germline V gene has CDR1 SGHAT and CDR2 FQNNGV. The V and J ends lost 1 base and 3 bases respectively, with 10 bases between them. The CDR3 loop spans 14 amino acids. The CDR3: CASSLGSSGYEQYF. The CDR3 coding sequence is TGTGCCAGCAGCTTAGGATCTTCGGGCTACGAGCAGTACTTC. The full variable domain, completed using reference TRBV11-2 and TRBJ2-7, is EAGVAQSPRYKIIEKRQSVAFWCNPISGHATLYWYQQILGQGPKLLIQFQNNGVVDDSQLPKDRFSAERLKGVDSTLKIQPAKLEDSAVYLCASSLGSSGYEQYFGPGTRLTVT.

V usage is TRBV18 and J usage is TRBJ2-3, with 8 nucleotides matching TRBD2. Germline V gene sequence: CDR1 KGHSH, CDR2 LQKENI. There are 16 residues in the CDR3. V shed 6 bases and J 1 base; nucleotides not matched to a gene: 9. CDR3 sequence (DNA): TGTGCCAGCTCCCAATCCCGGCGGGGGGGCACAGATACGCAGTATTTT. It is translated as CASSQSRRGGTDTQYF.

This chain connects TRBV30 to TRBJ1-3; D gene unclear. V lost 2 bases to trimming and J lost 4 bases, with 6 bases between them. The CDR3 covers 12 residues. Germline V gene lookup returns CDR1 GTSNPN and CDR2 SVGIG (reference sequence). For the CDR3, the DNA is TGTGCCTGGAGTCAACAGGGAAACACCATATATTTT. The encoded protein is CAWSQQGNTIYF.

The chain recombines TRBV27 with TRBJ2-7; TRBD1 matches at 7 bases. CDR1 and CDR2 from the germline V gene are MNHEY and SMNVEV (reference sequence). There are 13 residues in the CDR3. V was pared by 5 bases and J by 5 bases, with 6 bases of the junction left unmatched. CDR3 loop: CASSRQGLNEQYF. CDR3 nucleotides: TGTGCCAGCAGTCGACAGGGATTGAACGAGCAGTACTTC.

This clone has a single count. The CDR3 region has the DNA TGTGCCAGCAGCCAATCGGGACTAGTCTCCTACGAGCAGTACTTC. Its translation: CASSQSGLVSYEQYF. The V gene is TRBV4-2, the J gene TRBJ2-7, with 8 bases fitting TRBD2. Germline V gene data show CDR1 as LGHNA and CDR2 as YNFKEQ. The ends lost 2 bases at V and 0 bases at J; junction bases unmatched: 3. The CDR3 consists of 15 residues.

This clone was counted only a few times. J is TRBJ2-4 and V is TRBV5-1; D is uncertain. Trimming left V 2 bases short and J 0 bases short, with 9 bases between. Per the germline V gene, CDR1 is SGHRS and CDR2 is YFSETQ. This CDR3 has 15 amino acids. The CDR3 DNA reads TGCGCCAGCAGCTTTGCCGATGCAGCCAAAAACATTCAGTACTTC. Amino acid sequence: CASSFADAAKNIQYF.

The chain is built from TRBV10-3 and TRBJ2-1; TRBD2 matches 10 bases. CDR1 ENHRY and CDR2 SYGVKD come from the germline V gene. V shed 6 bases and J 5 bases; nucleotides not matched to a gene: 7. This CDR3 contains 15 residues. The DNA of the CDR3 is TGTGCCATCAGGGCTAGCGGGGGAGGACACAATGAGCAGTTCTTC. It translates to CAIRASGGGHNEQFF.